Presented here are 32 T cell receptor beta chains from one specimen sequenced in a study of blood T cell repertoires in COVID-19. Assay used: immunoSEQ multiplex PCR; TCRdb lists only in-frame clones, some missing. The sample includes about 170,000 clones, about 93% seen only once; the top ten take around 4.6%. Sequenced sample: peripheral blood. Source of these receptors: a woman in her forties or fifties with acute or convalescent COVID-19.

The chain is built from TRBV19 and TRBJ1-1; 12 bases fit TRBD1. Germline V gene data show CDR1 as LNHDA and CDR2 as SQIVND (reference sequence). Trimming took 8 bases from V and 4 from J; bases not matched to a gene: 8. The CDR3 totals 15 residues. The CDR3 is CASSRDRGPGTEAFF. Written as DNA, the CDR3 is TGTGCCAGTTCACGGGACAGGGGGCCGGGCACTGAAGCTTTCTTT.

V and J are TRBV15 and TRBJ1-2; weak D call: TRBD1 (6 bases). V gave up 1 base and J gave up 8 bases, with 11 bases separating them. Germline V gives CDR1 LNHNV, CDR2 YYDKDF (reference sequence). This CDR3 region has 13 residues. The CDR3 coding sequence is TGTGCCACCAGCAGAGTACAGGGTGACGGCTACACCTTC. Its protein product is CATSRVQGDGYTF.

The genes are TRBV18 and TRBJ2-1, with 8 bases lining up with TRBD1. This CDR3 spans 16 amino acids. Germline loops: CDR1 KGHSH, CDR2 LQKENI. Unmatched junction bases numbered 11, after V lost 3 bases and J lost 7 bases. DNA for the CDR3: TGTGCCAGCTCACCGCCCGACACAGGGGGTAGGAATGAGCAGTTCTTC. This translates into CASSPPDTGGRNEQFF. The variable domain in full, completed from reference TRBV18 and TRBJ2-1, reads NAGVMQNPRHLVRRRGQEARLRCSPMKGHSHVYWYRQLPEEGLKFMVYLQKENIIDESGMPKERFSAEFPKEGPSILRIQQVVRGDSAAYFCASSPPDTGGRNEQFFGPGTRLTVL.

A single count supports this clone. The V and J genes are TRBV18 and TRBJ1-3; tentatively, D is TRBD1 (6 bases). The V gene's germline CDR1 is KGHSH and CDR2 LQKENI. V was trimmed by 5 bases and J by 0 bases, leaving 14 bases between them. CDR3 length equals 16 residues. The CDR3 spells CASSTKTGSSGNTIYF. CDR3 bases: TGTGCCAGCTCAACTAAAACAGGGTCCTCTGGAAACACCATATATTTT. The complete variable domain, with remaining parts taken from reference TRBV18 and TRBJ1-3, reads NAGVMQNPRHLVRRRGQEARLRCSPMKGHSHVYWYRQLPEEGLKFMVYLQKENIIDESGMPKERFSAEFPKEGPSILRIQQVVRGDSAAYFCASSTKTGSSGNTIYFGEGSWLTVV.

This sequence joins TRBV19 and TRBJ1-5, with no clear D. V was trimmed by 3 bases and J by 3 bases, leaving 15 bases between them. The CDR3 has 16 amino acids. Germline-derived CDR1 and CDR2 are LNHDA and SQIVND (reference sequence). CDR3 in DNA: TGTGCCAGTAGTATGAGGGAGGGATCAGTCAATCAGCCCCAGCATTTT. Translated: CASSMREGSVNQPQHF.

This rearrangement joins TRBV7-9 to TRBJ1-2; TRBD1 matches at 8 bases. This CDR3 comprises 17 residues. Germline V gene sequence: CDR1 SEHNR, CDR2 FQNEAQ (reference sequence). Unmatched junction bases numbered 11, after V lost 1 base and J lost 4 bases. In nucleotides, the CDR3 is TGTGCCAGCAGCTTAGTAGGCAGGGGGCAGAAGGGCTATGGCTACACCTTC. This codes for CASSLVGRGQKGYGYTF. The full variable domain, with the rest looked up from reference TRBV7-9 and TRBJ1-2, is DTGVSQNPRHKITKRGQNVTFRCDPISEHNRLYWYRQTLGQGPEFLTYFQNEAQLEKSRLLSDRFSAERPKGSFSTLEIQRTEQGDSAMYLCASSLVGRGQKGYGYTFGSGTRLTVV.

The CDR3 loop reads CTIRGGAPDEQFF. The CDR3 region has the DNA TGCACCATCAGAGGGGGGGCCCCCGATGAGCAGTTCTTC. V usage is TRBV1 and J usage is TRBJ2-1; the table assigns TRBD2, which was not confirmed against the DNA. TRBV1 is a recognized pseudogene. CDR3 length: 13 amino acids.

The V and J genes are TRBV2 and TRBJ1-3; D perhaps matches TRBD1 (5 bases). The CDR3 sequence is 14 residues long. V gave up 7 bases and J gave up 0 bases, with 10 bases separating them. Per the germline V gene, CDR1 is SNHLY and CDR2 is FYNNEI. The CDR3 nucleotides read TGTGCCAGCAATGACGGACACTCTGGAAACACCATATATTTT. The encoded protein is CASNDGHSGNTIYF.

The rearrangement joins TRBV3-1 (or the pseudogene TRBV3-2) to TRBJ2-7, with 8 bases lining up with TRBD1. The CDR3 runs to 15 residues. CDR1 and CDR2 from the germline V gene are LGHDT and YNNKEL (reference sequence). Trimming at V came to 1 base and at J to 3 bases, leaving 5 bases not matched to a gene. The CDR3 DNA sequence: TGTGCCAGCAGCCAAGTAGGGACAGGAATCTACGAGCAGTACTTC. It is translated as CASSQVGTGIYEQYF.

The chain carries TRBV20-1 and TRBJ1-5; maybe TRBD1 (6 bases). The CDR3 runs to 16 residues. The V gene lost 3 bases and the J gene lost 3 bases, with 18 bases spanning the gap. Germline CDR1 reads DFQATT; CDR2 reads SNEGSKA (reference sequence). The CDR3 loop reads CSASSGGANINQPQHF. In nucleotides, the CDR3 is TGCAGTGCTAGTTCGGGGGGGGCCAATATCAATCAGCCCCAGCATTTT.

V and J are TRBV21-1 and TRBJ1-5; TRBD1 is the table's D call and was not checked against the DNA. TRBV21-1 counts as a pseudogene. The CDR3 is made up of 16 amino acids. The CDR3, as DNA: TGTGCCAGCACCTTAGGGACACCTAATAGCAATCAGCCCCAGCATTTT. This codes for CASTLGTPNSNQPQHF.

V is TRBV27 and J is TRBJ1-1, with TRBD1 identical over 7 bases. CDR1 is MNHEY, CDR2 SMNVEV, per germline (reference sequence). The junction had 7 bases not matched to a gene; V was cut back by 6 bases and J by 6 bases. The CDR3 consists of 13 residues. The CDR3 DNA sequence: TGTGCCAGCAGCATAACAGGGGTATCTGAAGCTTTCTTT. This gives the protein CASSITGVSEAFF.

The CDR3 region is CASSLTGLAGGTDTQYF. In DNA form, the CDR3 reads TGTGCCAGCAGCTTGACCGGACTAGCGGGAGGGACAGATACGCAGTATTTT. The chain joins TRBV7-2 to TRBJ2-3; 15 bases match TRBD2. CDR3 length: 17 amino acids. V was pared by 3 bases and J by 3 bases, with 4 bases of the junction left unmatched. From germline, CDR1 is SGHTA and CDR2 FQGNSA.

Only a few counts were recorded for this clone. This chain uses TRBV3-1 (or the pseudogene TRBV3-2) with TRBJ1-6, with D hard to call. The CDR3 runs to 12 residues. Trimming left V 1 base short and J 9 bases short, with 4 bases between. Germline assignment: CDR1 LGHDT and CDR2 YNNKEL (reference sequence). DNA of the CDR3: TGTGCCAGCAGCCAAGGACTTTCACCCCTCCACTTT. It is translated as CASSQGLSPLHF.

This rearrangement joins TRBV11-2 to TRBJ1-1; weak D call: TRBD1 (6 bases). This CDR3 is 15 amino acids long. CDR1 SGHAT and CDR2 FQNNGV come from the germline V gene. With 5 bases removed from V and 10 bases from J, the gap between germline ends came to 23 bases. The CDR3 sequence: CASSPGQAGVPPAFF. The DNA of the CDR3 is TGTGCCAGCAGCCCAGGCCAGGCAGGGGTCCCACCAGCTTTCTTT.

The chain combines TRBV30 with TRBJ1-1; D gene unclear. The CDR3 length is 14 residues. V lost 4 bases and J lost 1, with 13 bases in between. The germline gives CDR1 GTSNPN, CDR2 SVGIG (reference sequence). The CDR3 sequence: CAWIKAGPNTEAFF. CDR3 DNA: TGTGCCTGGATAAAGGCAGGCCCGAACACTGAAGCTTTCTTT.

The chain has TRBV15 and TRBJ1-1, with D unclear. Per germline, CDR1 LNHNV and CDR2 YYDKDF (reference sequence). CDR3 length equals 13 residues. Trimming took off 6 bases at V and 1 base at J, with 9 bases between the two ends. The CDR3 region is CATRTERNTEAFF. The CDR3 coding sequence is TGTGCCACCAGAACAGAAAGGAACACTGAAGCTTTCTTT. Full variable domain (rest looked up from reference TRBV15 and TRBJ1-1): DAMVIQNPRYQVTQFGKPVTLSCSQTLNHNVMYWYQQKSSQAPKLLFHYYDKDFNNEADTPDNFQSRRPNTSFCFLDIRSPGLGDTAMYLCATRTERNTEAFFGQGTRLTVV.

The chain links TRBV7-3 to TRBJ2-1; D might be TRBD2 (6 bases). CDR3 length: 16 residues. Between the trimmed V and J ends, which lost 1 base and 2 bases, there was a span of 12 bases. Germline V gene lookup returns CDR1 SGHTA and CDR2 FQGTGA. In DNA form, the CDR3 reads TGTGCCAGCAGCTTAAATACGGGAGTAACCTACAATGAGCAGTTCTTC. As protein: CASSLNTGVTYNEQFF.

The J gene is TRBJ1-5, the V gene TRBV18, with 10 bases aligning to TRBD1. The CDR3 is 15 amino acids. Germline V gene lookup returns CDR1 KGHSH and CDR2 LQKENI. Trimming took 6 bases from V and 0 from J; bases not matched to a gene: 2. The chain's CDR3 is CASSWDRGSNQPQHF. CDR3 in DNA: TGTGCCAGCTCTTGGGACAGGGGTAGCAATCAGCCCCAGCATTTT.

CDR3 DNA: TGCGCCAGCAGCCTAGGACTAGCGGGAGGGAAGTCCGGGGAGCTGTTTTTT. Protein sequence: CASSLGLAGGKSGELFF. V and J are TRBV4-3 and TRBJ2-2, with 15 bases lining up with TRBD2. Unmatched junction bases numbered 6, after V lost 4 bases and J lost 6 bases. The germline gives CDR1 LGHNA, CDR2 YSLEER. The CDR3 is 17 residues long.

The rearrangement links TRBV15 to TRBJ2-3, with unresolved D. This CDR3 has 16 amino acids. V lost 1 base and J lost 0, with 11 bases in between. Germline V gene lookup returns CDR1 LNHNV and CDR2 YYDKDF (reference sequence). This CDR3 is CATSRAVETSTDTQYF. Here the CDR3 DNA reads TGTGCCACCAGCAGAGCTGTGGAGACTAGCACAGATACGCAGTATTTT. The variable domain in full, completed from reference TRBV15 and TRBJ2-3, reads DAMVIQNPRYQVTQFGKPVTLSCSQTLNHNVMYWYQQKSSQAPKLLFHYYDKDFNNEADTPDNFQSRRPNTSFCFLDIRSPGLGDTAMYLCATSRAVETSTDTQYFGPGTRLTVL.

The rearrangement uses TRBV30 and TRBJ1-2; D uncertain. The CDR3 totals 13 residues. Germline CDR1 is GTSNPN and CDR2 is SVGIG (reference sequence). The V and J ends lost 3 bases and 2 bases respectively, with 10 bases between them. The CDR3 spells CAWSARLNYGYTF. The CDR3 bases are TGTGCCTGGAGCGCCAGGCTAAACTATGGCTACACCTTC.

This sequence joins TRBV4-3 and TRBJ2-7; D might be TRBD1 (5 bases). The CDR3 is 17 amino acids. The germline CDR1 and CDR2 sequences are LGHNA and YSLEER. Between the trimmed V and J ends, which lost 0 bases and 0 bases, there was a span of 15 bases. Here the CDR3 reads CASSQDYGRALSYEQYF. CDR3 sequence (DNA): TGCGCCAGCAGCCAAGATTATGGCAGGGCCCTCTCCTACGAGCAGTACTTC.

V and J are TRBV3-1 (or the pseudogene TRBV3-2) and TRBJ2-1, with 7 nucleotides matching TRBD2. CDR1 and CDR2 from the germline V gene are LGHDT and YNNKEL (reference sequence). With V trimmed by 4 bases and J by 3 bases, 9 bases remained unmatched. The CDR3 extends over 16 amino acids. CDR3 region: CASSLEAGTNYNEQFF. Written as DNA, the CDR3 is TGTGCCAGCAGCCTCGAAGCCGGGACTAACTACAATGAGCAGTTCTTC.

The chain employs TRBV7-2 and TRBJ2-1; TRBD1 aligns across 8 bases. After removal of 4 bases from V and 8 bases from J, the junction contained 4 bases not matched to a gene. The length of the CDR3 is 13 residues. In germline, CDR1 is SGHTA, CDR2 FQGNSA. This CDR3 reads CASSSQGADEQFF. The CDR3 nucleotides are TGTGCCAGCAGCTCCCAGGGGGCGGATGAGCAGTTCTTC.

This rearrangement joins TRBV27 to TRBJ2-7, with 8 nucleotides matching TRBD2. The germline V gene has CDR1 MNHEY and CDR2 SMNVEV (reference sequence). The CDR3 loop spans 14 amino acids. Losses at the gene ends were 8 bases for V and 2 bases for J; bases not matched to a gene: 8. CDR3 residues: CASASGGGPYEQYF. Here the CDR3 DNA reads TGTGCCAGCGCCTCGGGGGGGGGCCCCTACGAGCAGTACTTC.

Points on this clone: Sequence at one end of the junction differs from germline and may be a read error. The V call is TRBV29-1, the J call TRBJ2-7; either TRBD1 or TRBD2 may fit D (6 bases each). This CDR3 spans 12 amino acids. Germline CDR1 reads SQVTM; CDR2 reads ANQGSEA. The CDR3 DNA sequence: TGCAGTGTTGAGGGGGGTAACTACGAGCAGTACTTC. As protein: CSVEGGNYEQYF.

J is TRBJ2-7 and V is TRBV19; TRBD2 matches 10 bases. Germline V gives CDR1 LNHDA, CDR2 SQIVND (reference sequence). The CDR3 is 15 amino acids. V shed 5 bases, J shed 1 base, and the junction held 5 bases outside the gene matches. The CDR3 bases are TGTGCCAGTAGTTCCAGCGGGAGGGGATCCTACGAGCAGTACTTC. This gives the protein CASSSSGRGSYEQYF.

The chain employs TRBV5-6 and TRBJ1-4, with 7 bases fitting TRBD1. V shed 5 bases and J 4 bases; nucleotides not matched to a gene: 5. The germline V gene encodes CDR1 SGHDT and CDR2 YYEEEE. There are 14 residues in the CDR3. CDR3 region: CASSLDRDNEKLFF. CDR3 coding DNA: TGTGCCAGCAGTTTAGACAGGGATAATGAAAAACTGTTTTTT.

V usage is TRBV7-8 and J usage is TRBJ1-1; tentative D call: TRBD1 (5 bases). The CDR3 loop spans 14 amino acids. V dropped 3 bases and J dropped 3 bases, with 11 bases sitting between them. Germline V gives CDR1 SGHVS, CDR2 FQNEAQ. The CDR3, as DNA: TGTGCCAGCAGCTTTTCGCCCAGGGACACTGAAGCTTTCTTT. Translation gives CASSFSPRDTEAFF.

The rearrangement joins TRBV29-1 to TRBJ2-7; D remains unclear. The V and J ends lost 0 bases and 0 bases respectively, with 6 bases between them. The CDR3 has 13 residues. Germline lookup yields CDR1 SQVTM and CDR2 ANQGSEA. CDR3 amino acids: CSVEDDTSYEQYF. The CDR3 nucleotides are TGCAGCGTTGAAGATGACACCTCCTACGAGCAGTACTTC.

The rearrangement links TRBV5-4 to TRBJ2-7; tentative D call: TRBD2 (6 bases). CDR3 length: 13 amino acids. Germline V CDR1 and CDR2: SGHNT, YYREEE (reference sequence). Deletions cut 4 bases from V and 3 bases from J, with 11 bases between. CDR3 protein: CASSPAGGYEQYF. The CDR3 coding sequence is TGTGCCAGCAGCCCTGCCGGGGGCTACGAGCAGTACTTC.